This TCR beta chain comes out of a study of blood T cell repertoires in COVID-19. Looking at the study overall: Italy, Spain and the United States were the sources of the convalescent and acute COVID-19 samples. The cDNA or gDNA used as material had been derived from T cells, B-cell-depleted T cells, or PBMCs.

As processed by the authors: Quantification of nucleated cells was approximated via reference gene primer amplification. Method: immunoSEQ multiplex PCR; TCRdb's copy keeps in-frame clones and lacks some. V, J and clone size are those of that table, while D and trimming were read from the DNA. The data contain 70,000 or so clones, about 85% of them singletons. The germline gives CDR1 MNHEY, CDR2 SMNVEV (reference sequence). The CDR3 is made up of 14 amino acids. V lost 5 bases to trimming and J lost 4 bases, with 11 bases between them. The chain is built from TRBV27 and TRBJ1-4; D gene unclear. This receptor was obtained from a man between 65 and 80 years old with active COVID-19. Sequenced material: peripheral blood. The DNA of the CDR3 is TGTGCCAGCAGTACCCGGTCCCGTAATGAAAAACTGTTTTTT. This translates into CASSTRSRNEKLFF.